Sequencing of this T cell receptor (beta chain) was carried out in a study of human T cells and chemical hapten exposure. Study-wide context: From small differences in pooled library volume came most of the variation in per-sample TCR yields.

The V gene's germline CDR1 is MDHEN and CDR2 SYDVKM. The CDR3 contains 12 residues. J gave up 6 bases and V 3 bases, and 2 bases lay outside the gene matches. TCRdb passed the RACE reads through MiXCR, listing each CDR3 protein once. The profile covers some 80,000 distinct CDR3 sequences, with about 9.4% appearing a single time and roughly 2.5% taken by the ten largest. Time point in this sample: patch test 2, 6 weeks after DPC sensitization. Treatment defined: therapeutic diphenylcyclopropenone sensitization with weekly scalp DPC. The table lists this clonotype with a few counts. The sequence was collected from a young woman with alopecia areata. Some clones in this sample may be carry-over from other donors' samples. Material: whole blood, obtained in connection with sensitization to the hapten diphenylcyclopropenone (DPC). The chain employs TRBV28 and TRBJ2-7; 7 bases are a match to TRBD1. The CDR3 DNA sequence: TGTGCCAGCAGTTTCTCAGGGGGCGAGCAGTACTTC. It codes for CASSFSGGEQYF.